This TCR beta chain was observed in a study of early T cells in non-severe SARS-CoV-2 infection. This clonotype appeared many times. MiXCR, run by TCRdb on the 5' RACE reads, gives a single entry per CDR3 protein. The table records some 71,000 distinct CDR3 sequences, around 13% of them present only once. This receptor was taken from an adult who was a healthcare worker with PCR-confirmed SARS-CoV-2 infection or an uninfected control (not recorded which). The specimen was whole blood.

The DNA of the CDR3 is TGTGCCAGCAGCTCGGCATCGGGCAGGGGGTCGTGGAACACCGGGGAGCTGTTTTTT. Its translation is CASSSASGRGSWNTGELFF. V is TRBV7-9 and J is TRBJ2-2; TRBD1 matches 7 bases. The CDR3 runs 19 residues. The V and J ends lost 4 bases and 1 base, in that order; junction bases with no gene match: 15. CDR1 is SEHNR and CDR2 is FQNEAQ in the germline V gene (reference sequence).